Presented here are 4 T cell receptor beta chains from one specimen sequenced in a study of ipilimumab plus nivolumab after autologous stem cell transplantation (dated by TCRdb to the early 2020s). Libraries were constructed by the immunoSEQ multiplex PCR assay. This is the immuneACCESS table as TCRdb keeps it, with only in-frame sequences that have V and J called. A part of the clones is gone; compared with another copy, unresolved V genes explain less than half, and the rest is unexplained. The sample includes around 84,000 clones, with 75% to 85% observed a single time. Roughly 2% of the sample is taken by the ten largest. The material sequenced was PBMCs, taken in a trial of ipilimumab plus nivolumab as post-transplant consolidation. The origin of the receptors is a male donor with diffuse large B-cell lymphoma.

The V call is TRBV11-2, the J call TRBJ2-5, with D unresolved. Trimming pared 0 bases from V and 5 bases from J, leaving 16 bases between. Germline V gene lookup returns CDR1 SGHAT and CDR2 FQNNGV. The CDR3 has 16 residues. This CDR3 reads CASSLEFRQPGETQYF. Here the CDR3 DNA reads TGTGCCAGCAGCTTAGAGTTTCGGCAGCCTGGGGAGACCCAGTACTTC. The full variable domain, with the rest looked up from reference TRBV11-2 and TRBJ2-5, is EAGVAQSPRYKIIEKRQSVAFWCNPISGHATLYWYQQILGQGPKLLIQFQNNGVVDDSQLPKDRFSAERLKGVDSTLKIQPAKLEDSAVYLCASSLEFRQPGETQYFGPGTRLLVL.

The table lists this clone with a count of one. CDR3 residues: CASSVDVSRAYGYTF. In nucleotides, the CDR3 is TGCGCCAGCAGCGTAGATGTCAGCCGAGCCTATGGCTACACCTTC. The chain joins TRBV5-1 to TRBJ1-2; no firm D call. With 4 bases removed from V and 4 bases from J, the gap between germline ends came to 17 bases. This CDR3 is 15 amino acids long. Germline CDR1 reads SGHRS; CDR2 reads YFSETQ.

The chain combines TRBV7-2 with TRBJ1-6; 7 nucleotides align to TRBD1. The V and J ends lost 2 bases and 19 bases, in that order; junction bases with no gene match: 14. The CDR3 consists of 14 residues. From germline, CDR1 is SGHTA and CDR2 FQGNSA. The CDR3 coding sequence is TGTGCCAGCAGCTTAAGGGACAGTCCTCCCCACTATCACTTT. It yields the protein CASSLRDSPPHYHF. The entire variable domain, with the rest obtained from reference TRBV7-2 and TRBJ1-6, is as follows: GAGVSQSPSNKVTEKGKDVELRCDPISGHTALYWYRQSLGQGLEFLIYFQGNSAPDKSGLPSDRFSAERTGGSVSTLTIQRTQQEDSAVYLCASSLRDSPPHYHFGNGTRLTVT.

The chain couples TRBV7-2 to TRBJ1-2; 11 bases are shared with TRBD1. The CDR3 covers 16 residues. J gave up 3 bases and V 4 bases, and 7 bases lay outside the gene matches. In germline, CDR1 is SGHTA, CDR2 FQGNSA. CDR3 DNA: TGTGCCAGCAGCTCCACGGGGACAGGGGGTTACTATGGCTACACCTTC. Its protein is CASSSTGTGGYYGYTF.